A selection of T cell receptor beta chains follows, all from one sample in a study of cytomegalovirus exposure and HLA in healthy donors. Sequencing was performed with immunoSEQ multiplex PCR; in TCRdb, only in-frame clones are kept and a portion is missing. The table lists about 140,000 clones, just under 85% of them singletons. What was sequenced was PBMCs. The receptors stem from a woman aged 40-49 years in good health and CMV-seronegative. Each CDR3 is given with its conserved first and last residue. D genes are given only for firm matches. Clone size is shown for a subset of rows, as once, few, many or a class of expanded clone.

CDR3 DNA: TGTGCCAGCAGCTTACGGACTAGCGGGAGTGTGAATGAGCAGTTCTTC
CDR3 protein: CASSLRTSGSVNEQFF
clone size: .
V gene: TRBV7-2
D gene: TRBD2
J gene: TRBJ2-1

CDR3 DNA: TGTGCCAGCAGCCAGACAGGGGGCGCAGCAAACGAGCAGTACTTC
CDR3 protein: CASSQTGGAANEQYF
clone size: .
V gene: TRBV14
D gene: TRBD1
J gene: TRBJ2-7

CDR3 DNA: TGTGCCAGCAGCTTAGTCGTTAGCGGGACAGATACGCAGTATTTT
CDR3 protein: CASSLVVSGTDTQYF
clone size: .
V gene: TRBV7-8
D gene: TRBD2
J gene: TRBJ2-3

CDR3 DNA: TGTGCCTGGAGTGTATCGTCCCTGGACTCCGAGCAGTACTTC
CDR3 protein: CAWSVSSLDSEQYF
clone size: .
V gene: TRBV30
D gene: .
J gene: TRBJ2-7

CDR3 DNA: TGCGCCAGCAGCCCGAGGGCAGATACGCAGTATTTT
CDR3 protein: CASSPRADTQYF
clone size: .
V gene: TRBV5-1
D gene: .
J gene: TRBJ2-3

CDR3 DNA: TGCAGTGCCGCTTACAACGAGCAGTTCTTC
CDR3 protein: CSAAYNEQFF
clone size: .
V gene: TRBV20-1
D gene: .
J gene: TRBJ2-1

CDR3 DNA: TGTGCCAGCAGCTTTTACAGGATTGGCGAGCAGTACTTC
CDR3 protein: CASSFYRIGEQYF
clone size: once
V gene: TRBV5-6
D gene: .
J gene: TRBJ2-7

CDR3 DNA: TGTGCCAGCAGTTTTGTTTGGCCTAGCACAGATACGCAGTATTTT
CDR3 protein: CASSFVWPSTDTQYF
clone size: .
V gene: TRBV28
D gene: .
J gene: TRBJ2-3

CDR3 DNA: TGTGCCAGTAGTACCACCGGGACTAGCGGGAGTGTTGAGCAGTTCTTC
CDR3 protein: CASSTTGTSGSVEQFF
clone size: .
V gene: TRBV19
D gene: TRBD2
J gene: TRBJ2-1

CDR3 DNA: TGTGCCAGCAGTGTTGTTACTTATGGCTACACCTTC
CDR3 protein: CASSVVTYGYTF
clone size: .
V gene: TRBV2
D gene: .
J gene: TRBJ1-2

CDR3 DNA: TGTGCCAGCAGTAGGACTAGGGTTGAGCAGTTCTTC
CDR3 protein: CASSRTRVEQFF
clone size: .
V gene: TRBV6-5
D gene: TRBD2
J gene: TRBJ2-1

CDR3 DNA: TGTGCCAGCAGCCCCCTAAGTGAAGCTTTCTTT
CDR3 protein: CASSPLSEAFF
clone size: .
V gene: TRBV7-8
D gene: .
J gene: TRBJ1-1

CDR3 DNA: TGTGCCAGCGGATTTTCTAGCGGGATCACCTACAATGAGCAGTTCTTC
CDR3 protein: CASGFSSGITYNEQFF
clone size: .
V gene: TRBV27
D gene: TRBD2
J gene: TRBJ2-1

CDR3 DNA: TGTGCCAGCAGCTTGTCAGGGGGCACCTATAATTCACCCCTCCACTTT
CDR3 protein: CASSLSGGTYNSPLHF
clone size: once
V gene: TRBV5-4
D gene: TRBD1
J gene: TRBJ1-6

CDR3 DNA: TGTGCCAGCGGAAGACAGGCAGATACGCAGTATTTT
CDR3 protein: CASGRQADTQYF
clone size: .
V gene: TRBV2
D gene: .
J gene: TRBJ2-3

CDR3 DNA: TGTGCCAGTATAGAAAAGACAGCCTCCTACGAGCAGTACTTC
CDR3 protein: CASIEKTASYEQYF
clone size: few
V gene: TRBV19
D gene: .
J gene: TRBJ2-7

CDR3 DNA: TGTGCCATCAGTCGAAATTCCCGGGACAACGATGAAAAACTGTTTTTT
CDR3 protein: CAISRNSRDNDEKLFF
clone size: .
V gene: TRBV10-3
D gene: .
J gene: TRBJ1-4

CDR3 DNA: TGTGCCAGCAGCTTGAATTTACACTACGAGCAGTACTTC
CDR3 protein: CASSLNLHYEQYF
clone size: .
V gene: TRBV7-2
D gene: .
J gene: TRBJ2-7

CDR3 DNA: TGTGCCAGCAGCTCAAGCCTTACGGGACTAGCGGACTACGAGCAGTACTTC
CDR3 protein: CASSSSLTGLADYEQYF
clone size: .
V gene: TRBV7-3
D gene: TRBD2
J gene: TRBJ2-7

CDR3 DNA: TGTGCCAGCAGCTTATACCCGGCGGGGGCTTACGAGCAGTACTTC
CDR3 protein: CASSLYPAGAYEQYF
clone size: .
V gene: TRBV7-3
D gene: .
J gene: TRBJ2-7

CDR3 DNA: TGTGCCAGCTCCCCGATCGGAGTGCAAGAGACCCAGTACTTC
CDR3 protein: CASSPIGVQETQYF
clone size: once
V gene: TRBV18
D gene: .
J gene: TRBJ2-5

CDR3 DNA: TGTGCCAGCTCCCCGGTTGGGGCAGGCACAGATACGCAGTATTTT
CDR3 protein: CASSPVGAGTDTQYF
clone size: .
V gene: TRBV28
D gene: .
J gene: TRBJ2-3

CDR3 DNA: TGTGCCAGCAGTGAAGGGACTAGCGGTTACATAGATACGCAGTATTTT
CDR3 protein: CASSEGTSGYIDTQYF
clone size: .
V gene: TRBV25-1
D gene: TRBD2
J gene: TRBJ2-3

CDR3 DNA: TGTGCCAGCTCAGTGGGCCTAAGTTACGAGCAGTACTTC
CDR3 protein: CASSVGLSYEQYF
clone size: .
V gene: TRBV18
D gene: .
J gene: TRBJ2-7

CDR3 DNA: TGTGCCAGTAGTATAGTACTAGCGGGACCCTACAATGAGCAGTTCTTC
CDR3 protein: CASSIVLAGPYNEQFF
clone size: .
V gene: TRBV19
D gene: TRBD2
J gene: TRBJ2-1

CDR3 DNA: TGTGCCAGCAGTGTCGACAGGGGGCCCTACGAGCAGTACTTC
CDR3 protein: CASSVDRGPYEQYF
clone size: .
V gene: TRBV6-1
D gene: TRBD1
J gene: TRBJ2-7

CDR3 DNA: TGTGCCAGCAGCTTAGGACAGGTGTTCTACGAGCAGTACTTC
CDR3 protein: CASSLGQVFYEQYF
clone size: .
V gene: TRBV7-8
D gene: .
J gene: TRBJ2-7

CDR3 DNA: TGTGCCTGGAGTGCTACCACCAGGGGGCATTATGGCTACACCTTC
CDR3 protein: CAWSATTRGHYGYTF
clone size: .
V gene: TRBV30
D gene: TRBD1
J gene: TRBJ1-2

CDR3 DNA: TGCGCCAGCAGCCAAGACGGGGGGGGGACTGACTCTAGCACAGATACGCAGTATTTT
CDR3 protein: CASSQDGGGTDSSTDTQYF
clone size: .
V gene: TRBV4-3
D gene: TRBD2
J gene: TRBJ2-3

CDR3 DNA: TGTGCCAGCAGCTTAGTGGGAGCTCTTGAAAAACTGTTTTTT
CDR3 protein: CASSLVGALEKLFF
clone size: .
V gene: TRBV7-8
D gene: .
J gene: TRBJ1-4

CDR3 DNA: TGTGCCAGCAACGCCCCCGGGAGAACTGAAGCTTTCTTT
CDR3 protein: CASNAPGRTEAFF
clone size: .
V gene: TRBV6-6
D gene: .
J gene: TRBJ1-1

CDR3 DNA: TGTGCCAGCAGCTTATACCGACAGGGGACCTACGAGCAGTACTTC
CDR3 protein: CASSLYRQGTYEQYF
clone size: few
V gene: TRBV13
D gene: TRBD1
J gene: TRBJ2-7

CDR3 DNA: TGTGCCAGCAGCCAAGACCAGCGGGGCACAGATACGCAGTATTTT
CDR3 protein: CASSQDQRGTDTQYF
clone size: .
V gene: TRBV4-2
D gene: .
J gene: TRBJ2-3

CDR3 DNA: TGCGCCAGCAGCCAGCCGGGACAGGGGTATCAGCCCCAGCATTTT
CDR3 protein: CASSQPGQGYQPQHF
clone size: .
V gene: TRBV4-1
D gene: TRBD1
J gene: TRBJ1-5

CDR3 DNA: TGCGCCAGCAGCTTGGGGGTGCCGGGCTACGAGCAGTACTTC
CDR3 protein: CASSLGVPGYEQYF
clone size: .
V gene: TRBV5-1
D gene: .
J gene: TRBJ2-7

CDR3 DNA: TGTGCCAGCAGCTTTGAGTTAGACAGTCGGCAGTATTTT
CDR3 protein: CASSFELDSRQYF
clone size: .
V gene: TRBV5-8
D gene: .
J gene: TRBJ2-3

CDR3 DNA: TGCGCCAGCAGCTTGGTAGGGACTCTGGGGGGGGCCAACGTCCTGACTTTC
CDR3 protein: CASSLVGTLGGANVLTF
clone size: .
V gene: TRBV5-1
D gene: .
J gene: TRBJ2-6

CDR3 DNA: TGTGCCAGCAGTGTCTTTCTAGGCGAGCAGTACTTC
CDR3 protein: CASSVFLGEQYF
clone size: .
V gene: TRBV2
D gene: .
J gene: TRBJ2-7

CDR3 DNA: TGCGCCAGCAGCTTGGCTCGAGCTGAAGCTTTCTTT
CDR3 protein: CASSLARAEAFF
clone size: .
V gene: TRBV5-1
D gene: .
J gene: TRBJ1-1

CDR3 DNA: TGTGCCACCAGCAGAGCGGTGGAGGGCGGTGAAGCTTTCTTT
CDR3 protein: CATSRAVEGGEAFF
clone size: .
V gene: TRBV15
D gene: .
J gene: TRBJ1-1

CDR3 DNA: TGTGCCAGCAGCTTCGGGACAGCTTCTTACAATGAGCAGTTCTTC
CDR3 protein: CASSFGTASYNEQFF
clone size: .
V gene: TRBV7-6
D gene: TRBD1
J gene: TRBJ2-1

CDR3 DNA: TGCGCCAGCAGCCAAGAACTAGCGGCATACGAGCAGTACTTC
CDR3 protein: CASSQELAAYEQYF
clone size: .
V gene: TRBV4-3
D gene: TRBD2
J gene: TRBJ2-7

CDR3 DNA: TGTGCCAGCAGCTCCCCGGAGAGGACCCAGTACTTC
CDR3 protein: CASSSPERTQYF
clone size: .
V gene: TRBV7-2
D gene: .
J gene: TRBJ2-5

CDR3 DNA: TGTGCCAGCAGCTTAAGAAGGCGAGGAACTGAAGCTTTCTTT
CDR3 protein: CASSLRRRGTEAFF
clone size: .
V gene: TRBV14
D gene: .
J gene: TRBJ1-1

CDR3 DNA: TGTGCCACCCAGAGGGCTTTATTCACAGATACGCAGTATTTT
CDR3 protein: CATQRALFTDTQYF
clone size: .
V gene: TRBV28
D gene: .
J gene: TRBJ2-3

CDR3 DNA: TGTGCCAGCAGCCCGGGACACTTAGAGACCCAGTACTTC
CDR3 protein: CASSPGHLETQYF
clone size: .
V gene: TRBV28
D gene: .
J gene: TRBJ2-5

CDR3 DNA: TGCGCCAGCAGATGGGCCGGTGAGGAAAAACTGTTTTTT
CDR3 protein: CASRWAGEEKLFF
clone size: .
V gene: TRBV10-2
D gene: .
J gene: TRBJ1-4

CDR3 DNA: TGCGCCAGCAGGCTACCTGCTCGGGACACCAAAAACATTCAGTACTTC
CDR3 protein: CASRLPARDTKNIQYF
clone size: .
V gene: TRBV23-1
D gene: .
J gene: TRBJ2-4